This TCR beta chain originates from a study of cytotoxic CD8 clonotypes in ibrutinib-treated CLL. Only in-frame clones appear in the TCRdb table, and some are missing; sequencing was by immunoSEQ multiplex PCR. The table records approximately 350,000 clones, about 61% of them present only once. The sequenced sample was PBMCs, obtained after 36 months of ibrutinib treatment. The sequence came from a human donor with chronic lymphocytic leukemia.

CDR3: CASRRLLAGSTDTQYF. CDR3 DNA: TGTGCCAGCAGACGGCTCCTAGCGGGGAGCACAGATACGCAGTATTTT. J is TRBJ2-3 and V is TRBV6-6, with 9 nucleotides matching TRBD2. CDR1 MNHNY and CDR2 SVGAGI come from the germline V gene (reference sequence). The CDR3 runs to 16 residues. J gave up 0 bases and V 6 bases, and 7 bases lay outside the gene matches.